This T cell receptor beta chain stems from a study of PD-1 blockade in classical Hodgkin lymphoma (dated by TCRdb to about 2020). Notes on the research overall: Nivolumab dosing was 3 mg/kg intravenously every 2 weeks, continuing until either disease progression or unacceptable toxicity. The study used CyTOF and TCR beta sequencing to define a peripheral blood immune signature of response to PD-1 blockade in classical Hodgkin lymphoma. Study-wide findings and limitations: The study was restricted to a single clinical trial cohort, and the causes of repertoire differences, possibly disease activity or prior therapy, were left undefined. Among trial patients, those achieving complete response had baseline diversity similar to that of newly diagnosed patients, while diversity was significantly lower in partial responders and progressors. Lower diversity was seen in patients whose nivolumab began less than 1 year after ASCT, and these patients were left out of later analyses so that immune reconstitution would not confound the results. Newly diagnosed patients were reported to have lower baseline TCR diversity than healthy donors, and relapsed/refractory patients were reported to have lower baseline TCR diversity still. CD4+ but not CD8+ TCR diversity rose significantly by C4D1 (p=0.0027 vs p=0.16), most apparent in complete responders (p=0.02).

The Qiagen DNeasy kit was used to extract genomic DNA from unsorted PBMCs and from the negatively selected CD4+ and CD8+ fractions. Using primers that anneal to V and J segments, immunoSEQ multiplex PCR amplified the TCR beta CDR3 regions. Amplification bias was minimized using a synthetic immune receptor repertoire, and residual bias was removed computationally after sequencing. From the authors' description of their analysis: Custom Python scripts were used to quantify repertoire diversity as the Shannon entropy index. The unsorted, CD4+ and CD8+ repertoires were each analyzed separately, with the exception of combined analyses, where CD4+ and CD8+ sequences were merged in silico. Clonal expansion was defined as at least a 2-fold frequency increase after treatment relative to C1D1, with a pseudocount of 0.5 for undetected baseline clones. Clones with 0 or 1 copy at C1D1 were defined as singleton clones, while clones with 2 or more copies were defined as non-singleton clones. Clones expanded in unsorted samples were annotated as CD4+, CD8+ or unknown by matching protein sequences in sorted samples from the same patient. Wilcoxon tests were applied to paired samples to test diversity changes from C1D1 to C4D1. Held by TCRdb, this immuneACCESS table contains in-frame sequences only and omits some clones. Under half of the omission traces to an unresolved V gene where checked; the cause of the rest is unknown. V, J and clone size are those of that table, while D and trimming were read from the DNA. The sample table holds around 4,500 clones, of which 70% to 80% were seen once. Clones ranked in the top ten supply almost 25% of the sample.

The germline V gene gives CDR1 as SGHRS and CDR2 as YFSETQ. From its cysteine to its phenylalanine, the CDR3 spans 11 amino acids. Only CDR3 DNA is held: 33 bases, read in frame from base 1. The junction shows trimming of 0 bases on V and 4 bases on J, plus 2 bases between the germline ends. This clone was picked up a small number of times. It lacks a known antigen. It has no much larger one-base neighbor in the sample; base qualities were not kept. Other nucleotide sequences in the sample specify the same CDR3. The intended sense of this specimen's time point label: cycle 4 day 1 (C4D1), after 5 to 7 weeks of nivolumab. Every trial patient had relapsed following autologous stem cell transplantation, and prior brentuximab vedotin exposure was what differed among cohorts A, B and C. CD8+ T cells were purified from thawed PBMCs by magnetic negative selection with a Miltenyi CD8+ T cell isolation kit. A total of around 59 patients with relapsed/refractory classical Hodgkin lymphoma made up the trial cohort, and each patient's best overall response was complete response, partial response or progressive disease. Single-agent nivolumab was administered to trial patients in the multi-cohort phase II CheckMate 205 trial. An independent review committee assessed best overall response by applying the 2007 International Working Group response criteria. Trial PBMCs were obtained immediately prior to nivolumab initiation (C1D1) and on therapy at cycle 2 day 1 and cycle 4 day 1. Peripheral blood was collected in 8 mL Vacutainer Cell Preparation Tubes, from which PBMCs were isolated by centrifugation and then cryopreserved. Purified CD4+ and CD8+ fractions were prepared only for cases where an additional PBMC sample was available. Magnetically labelled cells were removed on LS columns in a quadroMACS separator, and the flow-through was retained as the purified fraction.

Sequencing used CD8+ T cells from blood, obtained before the fourth cycle of nivolumab. Recombination joined TRBV5-1 with TRBJ2-7; too little of a D gene remains to name it. This receptor was identified in a human donor with classical Hodgkin lymphoma. The CDR3 here reads CASSLGYEQYF. The DNA sequence reads TGCGCCAGCAGCTTGGGGTACGAGCAGTACTTC.